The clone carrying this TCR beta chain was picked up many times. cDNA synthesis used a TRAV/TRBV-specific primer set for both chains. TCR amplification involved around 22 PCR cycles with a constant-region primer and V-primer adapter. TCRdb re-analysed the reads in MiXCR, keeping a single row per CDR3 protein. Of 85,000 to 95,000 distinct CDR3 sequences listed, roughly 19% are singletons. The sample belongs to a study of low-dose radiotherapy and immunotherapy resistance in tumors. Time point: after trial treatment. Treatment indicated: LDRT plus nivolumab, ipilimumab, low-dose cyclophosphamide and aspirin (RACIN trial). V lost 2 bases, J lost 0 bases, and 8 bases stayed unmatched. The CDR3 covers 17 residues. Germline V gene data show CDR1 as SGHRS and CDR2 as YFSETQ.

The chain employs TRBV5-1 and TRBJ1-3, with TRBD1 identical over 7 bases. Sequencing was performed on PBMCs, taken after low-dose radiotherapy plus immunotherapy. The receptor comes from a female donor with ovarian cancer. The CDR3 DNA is TGCGCCAGCAGCTTTGGCCAAACAGGGGCCTCTGGAAACACCATATATTTT. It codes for CASSFGQTGASGNTIYF.